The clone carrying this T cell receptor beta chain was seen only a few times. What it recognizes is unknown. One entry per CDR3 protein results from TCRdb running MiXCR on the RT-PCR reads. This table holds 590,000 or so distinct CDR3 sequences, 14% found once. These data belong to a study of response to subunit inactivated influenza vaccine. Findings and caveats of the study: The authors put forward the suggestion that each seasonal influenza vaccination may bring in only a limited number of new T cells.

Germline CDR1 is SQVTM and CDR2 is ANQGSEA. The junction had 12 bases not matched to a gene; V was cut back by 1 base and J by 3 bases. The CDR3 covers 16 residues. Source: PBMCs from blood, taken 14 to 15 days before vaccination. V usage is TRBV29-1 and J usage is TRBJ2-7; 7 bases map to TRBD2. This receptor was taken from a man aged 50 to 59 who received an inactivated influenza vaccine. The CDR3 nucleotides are TGCAGCGTTGAAGTCCCGGGGGGACTAAATCTCTACGAGCAGTACTTC. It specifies CSVEVPGGLNLYEQYF.